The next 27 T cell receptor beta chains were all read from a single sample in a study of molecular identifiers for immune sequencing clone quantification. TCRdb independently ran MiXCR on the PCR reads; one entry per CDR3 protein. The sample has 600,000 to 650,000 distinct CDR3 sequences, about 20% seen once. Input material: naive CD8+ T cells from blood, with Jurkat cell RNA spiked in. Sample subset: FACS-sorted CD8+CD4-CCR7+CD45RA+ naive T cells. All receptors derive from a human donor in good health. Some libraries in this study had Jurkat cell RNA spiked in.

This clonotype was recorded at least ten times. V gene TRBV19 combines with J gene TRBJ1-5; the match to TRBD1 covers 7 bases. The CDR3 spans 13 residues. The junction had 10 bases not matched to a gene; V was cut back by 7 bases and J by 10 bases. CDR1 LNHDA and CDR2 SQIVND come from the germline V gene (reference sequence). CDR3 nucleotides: TGTGCCAGTACCCCGGGACAGCTTACTCCCCAGCATTTT. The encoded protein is CASTPGQLTPQHF.

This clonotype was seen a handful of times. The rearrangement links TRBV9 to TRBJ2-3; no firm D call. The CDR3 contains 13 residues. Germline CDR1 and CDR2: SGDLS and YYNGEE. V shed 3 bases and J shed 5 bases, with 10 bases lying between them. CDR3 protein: CASSEGGIDTQYF. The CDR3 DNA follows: TGTGCCAGCAGCGAGGGTGGAATAGATACGCAGTATTTT.

DNA of the CDR3: TGCAGTGCTCCGGCCCGGGACCTCCAACCCAGCTCCTACAATGAGCAGTTCTTC. As protein: CSAPARDLQPSSYNEQFF. The rearrangement joins TRBV20-1 to TRBJ2-1, with D tentatively TRBD1 or TRBD2 (5 bases each). V lost 5 bases, J lost 0 bases, and 23 bases lay in between. The germline gives CDR1 DFQATT, CDR2 SNEGSKA (reference sequence). This CDR3 is 18 amino acids long.

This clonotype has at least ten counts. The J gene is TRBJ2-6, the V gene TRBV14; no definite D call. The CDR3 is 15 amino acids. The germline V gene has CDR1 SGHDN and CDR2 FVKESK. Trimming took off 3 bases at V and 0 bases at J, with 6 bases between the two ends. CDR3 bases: TGTGCCAGCAGCCAGCTAGGCTCTGGGGCCAACGTCCTGACTTTC. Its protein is CASSQLGSGANVLTF.

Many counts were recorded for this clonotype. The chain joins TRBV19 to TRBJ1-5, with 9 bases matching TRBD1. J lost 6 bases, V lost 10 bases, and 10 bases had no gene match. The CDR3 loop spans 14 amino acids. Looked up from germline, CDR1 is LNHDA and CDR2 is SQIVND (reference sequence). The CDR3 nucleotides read TGTGCCACCGAGACCACAGGGGGCCCTCAGCCCCAGCATTTT. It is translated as CATETTGGPQPQHF.

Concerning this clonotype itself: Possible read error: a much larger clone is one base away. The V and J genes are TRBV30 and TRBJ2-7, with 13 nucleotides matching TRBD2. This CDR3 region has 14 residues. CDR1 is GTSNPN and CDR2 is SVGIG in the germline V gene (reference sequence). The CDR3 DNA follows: TGTGCCTGGAGTCCGGGACTAGCGGGATCGGAGCTGTACTTC. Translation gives CAWSPGLAGSELYF.

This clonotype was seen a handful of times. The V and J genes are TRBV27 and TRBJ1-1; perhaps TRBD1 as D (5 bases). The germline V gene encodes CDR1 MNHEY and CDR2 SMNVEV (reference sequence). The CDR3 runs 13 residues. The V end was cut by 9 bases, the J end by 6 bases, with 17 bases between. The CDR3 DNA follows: TGTGCCAGTAGTAAGGGGATTTCGCCTGAAGCTTTCTTT. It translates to CASSKGISPEAFF.

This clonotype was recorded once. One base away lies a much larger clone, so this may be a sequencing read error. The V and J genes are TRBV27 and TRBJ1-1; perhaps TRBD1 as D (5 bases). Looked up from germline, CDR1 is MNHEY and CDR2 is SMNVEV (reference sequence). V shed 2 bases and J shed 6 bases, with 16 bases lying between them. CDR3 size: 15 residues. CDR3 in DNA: TGTGCCAGCAGTTTAACGTTCAGGGAGGTCGCTGAAGCTTTCTTT. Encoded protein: CASSLTFREVAEAFF.

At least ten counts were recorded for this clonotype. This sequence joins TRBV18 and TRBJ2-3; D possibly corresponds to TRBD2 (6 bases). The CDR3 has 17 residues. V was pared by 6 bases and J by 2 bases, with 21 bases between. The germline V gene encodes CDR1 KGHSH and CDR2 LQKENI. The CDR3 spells CASSSDLAATPTDTQYF. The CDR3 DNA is TGTGCCAGCTCGTCGGACTTAGCGGCGACACCCACAGATACGCAGTATTTT. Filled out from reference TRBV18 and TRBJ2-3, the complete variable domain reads NAGVMQNPRHLVRRRGQEARLRCSPMKGHSHVYWYRQLPEEGLKFMVYLQKENIIDESGMPKERFSAEFPKEGPSILRIQQVVRGDSAAYFCASSSDLAATPTDTQYFGPGTRLTVL.

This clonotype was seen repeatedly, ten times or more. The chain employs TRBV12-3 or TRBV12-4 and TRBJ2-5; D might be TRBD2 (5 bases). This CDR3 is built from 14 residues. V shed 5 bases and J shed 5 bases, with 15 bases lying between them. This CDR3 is CASSPPLRVETQYF. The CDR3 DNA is TGTGCCAGCAGTCCCCCCCTGCGGGTTGAGACCCAGTACTTC.

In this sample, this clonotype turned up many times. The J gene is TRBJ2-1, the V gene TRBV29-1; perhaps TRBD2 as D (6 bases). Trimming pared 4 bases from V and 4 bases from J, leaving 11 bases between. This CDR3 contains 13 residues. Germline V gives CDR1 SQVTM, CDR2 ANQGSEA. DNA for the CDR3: TGCAGCGTTGTGGGGGGTAGGTACAATGAGCAGTTCTTC. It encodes CSVVGGRYNEQFF.

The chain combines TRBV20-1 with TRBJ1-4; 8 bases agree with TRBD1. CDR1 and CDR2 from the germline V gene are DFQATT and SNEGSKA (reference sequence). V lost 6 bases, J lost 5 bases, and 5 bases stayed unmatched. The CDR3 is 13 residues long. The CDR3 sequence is CSAPGQANEKLFF. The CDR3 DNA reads TGCAGTGCCCCGGGACAGGCGAATGAAAAACTGTTTTTT.

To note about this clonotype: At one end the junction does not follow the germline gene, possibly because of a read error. The CDR3 coding sequence is TGCGCCGGCAGCCAAGAACCAGGGGACTTTTACAATGAGCAGTTCTTC. As protein: CAGSQEPGDFYNEQFF. V and J are TRBV4-1 and TRBJ2-1, with D perhaps matching TRBD1 or TRBD2 (6 bases each). The V gene's germline CDR1 is MGHRA and CDR2 YSYEKL. This CDR3 region has 16 residues.

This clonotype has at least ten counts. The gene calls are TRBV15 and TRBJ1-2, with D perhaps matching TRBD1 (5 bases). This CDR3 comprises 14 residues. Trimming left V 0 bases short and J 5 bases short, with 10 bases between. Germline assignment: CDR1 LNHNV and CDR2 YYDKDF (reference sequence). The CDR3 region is CATSRDRRTYGYTF. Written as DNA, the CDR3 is TGTGCCACCAGCAGAGATCGAAGGACATATGGCTACACCTTC. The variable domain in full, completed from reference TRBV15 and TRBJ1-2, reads DAMVIQNPRYQVTQFGKPVTLSCSQTLNHNVMYWYQQKSSQAPKLLFHYYDKDFNNEADTPDNFQSRRPNTSFCFLDIRSPGLGDTAMYLCATSRDRRTYGYTFGSGTRLTVV.

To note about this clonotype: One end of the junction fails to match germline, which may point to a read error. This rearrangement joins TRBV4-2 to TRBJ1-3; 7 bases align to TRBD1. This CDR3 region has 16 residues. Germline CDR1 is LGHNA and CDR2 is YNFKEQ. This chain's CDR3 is CASSQGNRGSGNTRYF. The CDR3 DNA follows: TGTGCCAGCAGCCAAGGGAACAGGGGCAGCGGAAACACCAGATATTTT.

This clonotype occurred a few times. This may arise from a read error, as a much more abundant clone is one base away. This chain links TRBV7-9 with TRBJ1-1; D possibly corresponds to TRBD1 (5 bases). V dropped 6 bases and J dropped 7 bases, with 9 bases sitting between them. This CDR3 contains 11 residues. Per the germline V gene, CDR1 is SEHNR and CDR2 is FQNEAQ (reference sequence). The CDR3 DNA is TGTGCCAGCAGGGAGGGGAATGAAGCTTTCTTT. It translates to CASREGNEAFF.

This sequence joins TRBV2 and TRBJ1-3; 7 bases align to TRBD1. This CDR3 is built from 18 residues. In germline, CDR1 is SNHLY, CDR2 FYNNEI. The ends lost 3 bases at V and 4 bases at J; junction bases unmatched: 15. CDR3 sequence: CASSEARTGRSSGNTIYF. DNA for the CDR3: TGTGCCAGCAGTGAGGCCCGGACAGGCCGGTCCTCGGGAAACACCATATATTTT. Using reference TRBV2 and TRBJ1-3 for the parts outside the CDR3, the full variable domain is EPEVTQTPSHQVTQMGQEVILRCVPISNHLYFYWYRQILGQKVEFLVSFYNNEISEKSEIFDDQFSVERPDGSNFTLKIRSTKLEDSAMYFCASSEARTGRSSGNTIYFGEGSWLTVV.

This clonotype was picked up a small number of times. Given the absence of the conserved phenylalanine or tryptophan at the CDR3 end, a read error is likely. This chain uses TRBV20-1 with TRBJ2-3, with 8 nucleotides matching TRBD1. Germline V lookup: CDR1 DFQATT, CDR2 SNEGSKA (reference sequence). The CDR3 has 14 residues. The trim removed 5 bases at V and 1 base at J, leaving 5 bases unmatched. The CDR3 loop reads CSASDRDGTDTQYY. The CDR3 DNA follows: TGCAGTGCTTCGGACAGGGATGGCACAGATACGCAGTATTAT.

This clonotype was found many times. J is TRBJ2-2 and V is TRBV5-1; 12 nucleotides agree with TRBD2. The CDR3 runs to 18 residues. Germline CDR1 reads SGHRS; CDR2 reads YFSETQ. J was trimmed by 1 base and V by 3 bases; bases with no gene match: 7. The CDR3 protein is CASSSRLAGVMNTGELFF. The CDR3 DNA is TGCGCCAGCAGCTCTAGACTAGCGGGAGTAATGAACACCGGGGAGCTGTTTTTT.

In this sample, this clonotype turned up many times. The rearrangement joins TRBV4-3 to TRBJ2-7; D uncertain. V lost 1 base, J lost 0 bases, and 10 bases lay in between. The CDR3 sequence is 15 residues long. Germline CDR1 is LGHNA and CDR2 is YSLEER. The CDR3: CASSQVPGRSYEQYF. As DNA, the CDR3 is TGCGCCAGCAGCCAAGTCCCAGGACGCTCCTACGAGCAGTACTTC.

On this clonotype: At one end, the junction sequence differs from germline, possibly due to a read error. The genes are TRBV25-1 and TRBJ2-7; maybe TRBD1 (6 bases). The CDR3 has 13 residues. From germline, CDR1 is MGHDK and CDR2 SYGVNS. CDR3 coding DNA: TGTGCCAGCGGTGAACCCGGACAGTACGAGCAGTACTTC. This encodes CASGEPGQYEQYF.

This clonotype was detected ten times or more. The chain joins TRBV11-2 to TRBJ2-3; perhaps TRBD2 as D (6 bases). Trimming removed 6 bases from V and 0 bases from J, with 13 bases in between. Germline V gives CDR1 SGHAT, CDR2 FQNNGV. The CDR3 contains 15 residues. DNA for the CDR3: TGTGCCAGCAGGGGGGAGGCACTCAGCACAGATACGCAGTATTTT. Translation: CASRGEALSTDTQYF. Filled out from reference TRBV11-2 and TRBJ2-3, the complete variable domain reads EAGVAQSPRYKIIEKRQSVAFWCNPISGHATLYWYQQILGQGPKLLIQFQNNGVVDDSQLPKDRFSAERLKGVDSTLKIQPAKLEDSAVYLCASRGEALSTDTQYFGPGTRLTVL.

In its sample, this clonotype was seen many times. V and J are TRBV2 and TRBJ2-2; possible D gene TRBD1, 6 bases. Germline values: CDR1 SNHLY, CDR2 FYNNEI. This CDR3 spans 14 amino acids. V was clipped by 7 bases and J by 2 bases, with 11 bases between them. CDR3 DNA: TGTGCCAGCATCCCAGGGGTAAACACCGGGGAGCTGTTTTTT. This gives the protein CASIPGVNTGELFF.

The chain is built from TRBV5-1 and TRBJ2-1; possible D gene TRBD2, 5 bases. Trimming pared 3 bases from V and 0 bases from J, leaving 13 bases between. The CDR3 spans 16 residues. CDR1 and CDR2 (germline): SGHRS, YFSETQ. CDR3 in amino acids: CASSSQLGSSYNEQFF. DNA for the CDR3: TGCGCCAGCAGCTCCCAACTAGGGAGCTCCTACAATGAGCAGTTCTTC.

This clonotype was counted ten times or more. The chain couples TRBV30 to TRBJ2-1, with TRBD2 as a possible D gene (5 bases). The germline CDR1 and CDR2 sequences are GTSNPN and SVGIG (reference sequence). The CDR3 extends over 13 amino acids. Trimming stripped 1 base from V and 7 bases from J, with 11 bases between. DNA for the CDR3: TGTGCCTGGAGTGAAGGACTCGCGAATGAGCAGTTCTTC. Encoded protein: CAWSEGLANEQFF.

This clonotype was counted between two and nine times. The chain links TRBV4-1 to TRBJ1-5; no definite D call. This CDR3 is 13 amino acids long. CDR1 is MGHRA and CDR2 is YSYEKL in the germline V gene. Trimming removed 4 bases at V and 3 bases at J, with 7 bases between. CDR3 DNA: TGCGCCAGCAGCCTCCAAGCCAATCAGCCCCAGCATTTT. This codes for CASSLQANQPQHF.

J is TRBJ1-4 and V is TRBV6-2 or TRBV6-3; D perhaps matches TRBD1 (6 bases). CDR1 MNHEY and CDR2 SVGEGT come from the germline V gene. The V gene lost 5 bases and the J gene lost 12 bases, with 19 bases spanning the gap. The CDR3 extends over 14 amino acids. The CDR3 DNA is TGTGCCAGCAGTCAACTGGGGGCTGGGGAAGAACTGTTTTTT. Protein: CASSQLGAGEELFF.